This entry lists 14 T cell receptor beta chains sequenced from one sample in a study of regulatory T cells in long-lasting Graves disease. Stated time point: newly diagnosed GD, antithyroid drugs for less than 3 months. RNA from PBMCs was the source of the TCR library. The authors built TCR beta libraries using iRepertoire HTBI primers and Arm-PCR of CDR3 regions. TCRdb used MiXCR to reprocess the multiplex PCR reads, holding one entry per CDR3 protein. Among around 360,000 distinct CDR3 sequences listed, around 15% were seen once. The data also belong to a second study, concerning T cells in Graves' hyperthyroidism and ophthalmopathy.

This specimen consisted of peripheral blood mononuclear cells (PBMCs), obtained at new diagnosis, from a patient treated with antithyroid drugs. These receptors all come from a woman aged 18-29 years with Graves disease.

This clonotype was seen many times. The junction departs from germline at one end; a sequencing error may be responsible. V and J are TRBV5-1 and TRBJ1-1, with 8 nucleotides matching TRBD1. The germline CDR1 and CDR2 sequences are SGHRS and YFSETQ. The CDR3 loop spans 18 amino acids. CDR3 loop: CASSLDQGARRGPTEAFF. CDR3 sequence (DNA): TGTGCCAGCAGCTTGGATCAGGGGGCGAGAAGGGGGCCCACTGAAGCTTTCTTT.

This clonotype was seen at least ten times. The V and J genes are TRBV5-1 and TRBJ1-1; maybe TRBD1 (6 bases). This CDR3 has 13 residues. V was trimmed by 4 bases and J by 1 base, leaving 8 bases between them. CDR1 and CDR2 from the germline V gene are SGHRS and YFSETQ. In DNA, the CDR3 is TGCGCCAGCAGCGTGACAGGGAACACTGAAGCTTTCTTT. It translates to CASSVTGNTEAFF.

On this clonotype: A read error may be the cause here, since a much bigger clone is one base away. The chain employs TRBV2 and TRBJ2-2; 7 positions match TRBD2. Germline V gives CDR1 SNHLY, CDR2 FYNNEI. The CDR3 spans 13 residues. In DNA form, the CDR3 reads TGTGCCAGCAGTGAAGGCGGGAGCGGGGAGCTGGTTTTT. This codes for CASSEGGSGELVF.

The chain carries TRBV20-1 and TRBJ1-6; 7 bases are shared with TRBD1. The length of the CDR3 is 13 residues. Unmatched junction bases numbered 7, after V lost 6 bases and J lost 8 bases. Germline CDR1 and CDR2: DFQATT and SNEGSKA (reference sequence). Written as DNA, the CDR3 is TGCAGTGCCATCCCAACAGGGGATTCACCCCTCCACTTT. Translating gives CSAIPTGDSPLHF.

This clonotype has only a few counts. The chain uses TRBV19 and TRBJ2-3; TRBD1 aligns across 7 bases. With V trimmed by 4 bases and J by 2 bases, 9 bases remained unmatched. From germline, CDR1 is LNHDA and CDR2 SQIVND (reference sequence). The CDR3 is 16 residues long. The chain's CDR3 is CASSSNRDRTTDTQYF. The CDR3 bases are TGTGCCAGTAGTAGCAACCGGGACAGAACCACAGATACGCAGTATTTT.

Ten or more counts support this clonotype. The chain couples TRBV5-1 to TRBJ2-7; 7 nucleotides match TRBD2. Germline V lookup: CDR1 SGHRS, CDR2 YFSETQ. The trim removed 0 bases at V and 9 bases at J, leaving 33 bases unmatched. This CDR3 spans 22 amino acids. CDR3 residues: CASSLEGSGGGRRMALRTGQYF. The CDR3 nucleotides read TGCGCCAGCAGCTTGGAGGGGTCTGGGGGGGGAAGACGAATGGCGCTTCGAACAGGGCAGTACTTC.

This clonotype has more than one count but fewer than ten. This chain links TRBV11-2 with TRBJ2-1, with 7 nucleotides matching TRBD1. CDR3 size: 16 residues. The V gene's germline CDR1 is SGHAT and CDR2 FQNNGV. V dropped 4 bases and J dropped 3; count of bases not matched to a gene: 9. CDR3 bases: TGTGCCAGCAGCTGGACCCGGGACAGTTTCTACAATGAGCAGTTCTTC. This translates into CASSWTRDSFYNEQFF.

This clonotype was detected ten times or more. The J gene is TRBJ2-2, the V gene TRBV2; unclear D gene. Trimming cost V 6 bases and J 5 bases, with 7 bases left between them. The CDR3 totals 12 residues. From germline, CDR1 is SNHLY and CDR2 FYNNEI. The CDR3, as DNA: TGTGCCAGCAGGATTCTGACCGGGGAGCTGTTTTTT. It codes for CASRILTGELFF.

The chain joins TRBV9 to TRBJ2-2, with 9 bases identical to TRBD2. The ends lost 4 bases at V and 7 bases at J; junction bases unmatched: 8. This CDR3 is built from 15 residues. Germline V lookup: CDR1 SGDLS, CDR2 YYNGEE. CDR3 sequence reads: CASSYGGRASGELFF. The CDR3 bases are TGTGCCAGCAGCTATGGCGGGAGGGCCAGCGGGGAGCTGTTTTTT.

This clonotype was seen a handful of times. This chain uses TRBV20-1 with TRBJ2-5; TRBD1 is a possible D gene (5 bases). CDR1 and CDR2 from the germline V gene are DFQATT and SNEGSKA (reference sequence). V lost 3 bases and J 4 bases, leaving 12 bases between the germline ends. The CDR3 loop spans 13 amino acids. Here the CDR3 DNA reads TGCAGTGCTAGGGACACAAGAGGAGAGACCCAGTACTTC. It yields the protein CSARDTRGETQYF.

This clonotype was seen repeatedly, ten times or more. This rearrangement joins TRBV30 to TRBJ2-6; no reliable D call. CDR3 length: 14 amino acids. The V and J ends lost 3 bases and 0 bases respectively, with 6 bases between them. Germline loops: CDR1 GTSNPN, CDR2 SVGIG (reference sequence). The CDR3 DNA is TGTGCCTGGAGAAGGAGCTCTGGGGCCAACGTCCTGACTTTC. It translates to CAWRRSSGANVLTF.

This clonotype was detected many times. The chain couples TRBV2 to TRBJ2-5; weak D call: TRBD1 (5 bases). Trimming cost V 3 bases and J 13 bases, with 12 bases left between them. CDR1 is SNHLY and CDR2 is FYNNEI in the germline V gene. The CDR3 has 11 amino acids. The CDR3: CASSEAGRWYF. CDR3 in DNA: TGTGCCAGCAGTGAGGCAGGGCGGTGGTACTTC.

V usage is TRBV5-4 and J usage is TRBJ1-1; unclear D gene. Germline CDR1 and CDR2: SGHNT and YYREEE (reference sequence). V gave up 2 bases and J gave up 5 bases, with 13 bases separating them. This CDR3 has 14 residues. The CDR3 spells CASSFDLFGTEAFF. In DNA, the CDR3 is TGTGCCAGCAGCTTTGATCTGTTTGGGACTGAAGCTTTCTTT. The whole variable domain, filled in from reference TRBV5-4 and TRBJ1-1, reads ETGVTQSPTHLIKTRGQQVTLRCSSQSGHNTVSWYQQALGQGPQFIFQYYREEENGRGNFPPRFSGLQFPNYSSELNVNALELDDSALYLCASSFDLFGTEAFFGQGTRLTVV.

This chain uses TRBV5-1 with TRBJ2-1, with TRBD2 matching 9 bases. The junction had 9 bases not matched to a gene; V was cut back by 0 bases and J by 2 bases. CDR1 and CDR2 (germline): SGHRS, YFSETQ. This CDR3 region has 18 residues. CDR3 residues: CASSLGPSGILAYNEQFF. CDR3 sequence (DNA): TGCGCCAGCAGCTTGGGGCCTAGCGGGATCCTAGCCTACAATGAGCAGTTCTTC.